The clone carrying this T cell receptor beta chain was counted many times. As yet, its antigen is unknown. The CDR3 contains 15 residues. Germline assignment: CDR1 SGHTA and CDR2 FQGNSA. V was pared by 3 bases and J by 5 bases, with 14 bases between. This sample is drawn from a study of T cells after yellow fever vaccination. Overall study results and limits: Within FACS-sorted repertoires, abundant clonotypes contaminating from the bulk population could be present.

In TCRdb, the 5' RACE reads were re-called with MiXCR into one record per CDR3 protein. The sample lists more than 95,000 distinct CDR3 sequences; more than 7.5% were seen once. This TCR came from a man aged 18-30 years who received the YFV17D yellow fever vaccine. Sample: CD8+ T cells sorted from PBMCs, taken on the day of the yellow fever booster vaccination. The rearrangement joins TRBV7-2 to TRBJ2-1; TRBD1 is a possible D gene (6 bases). CDR3 loop: CASSFTRQGNNEQFF. The CDR3 bases are TGTGCCAGCAGCTTTACCAGGCAGGGGAACAATGAGCAGTTCTTC.